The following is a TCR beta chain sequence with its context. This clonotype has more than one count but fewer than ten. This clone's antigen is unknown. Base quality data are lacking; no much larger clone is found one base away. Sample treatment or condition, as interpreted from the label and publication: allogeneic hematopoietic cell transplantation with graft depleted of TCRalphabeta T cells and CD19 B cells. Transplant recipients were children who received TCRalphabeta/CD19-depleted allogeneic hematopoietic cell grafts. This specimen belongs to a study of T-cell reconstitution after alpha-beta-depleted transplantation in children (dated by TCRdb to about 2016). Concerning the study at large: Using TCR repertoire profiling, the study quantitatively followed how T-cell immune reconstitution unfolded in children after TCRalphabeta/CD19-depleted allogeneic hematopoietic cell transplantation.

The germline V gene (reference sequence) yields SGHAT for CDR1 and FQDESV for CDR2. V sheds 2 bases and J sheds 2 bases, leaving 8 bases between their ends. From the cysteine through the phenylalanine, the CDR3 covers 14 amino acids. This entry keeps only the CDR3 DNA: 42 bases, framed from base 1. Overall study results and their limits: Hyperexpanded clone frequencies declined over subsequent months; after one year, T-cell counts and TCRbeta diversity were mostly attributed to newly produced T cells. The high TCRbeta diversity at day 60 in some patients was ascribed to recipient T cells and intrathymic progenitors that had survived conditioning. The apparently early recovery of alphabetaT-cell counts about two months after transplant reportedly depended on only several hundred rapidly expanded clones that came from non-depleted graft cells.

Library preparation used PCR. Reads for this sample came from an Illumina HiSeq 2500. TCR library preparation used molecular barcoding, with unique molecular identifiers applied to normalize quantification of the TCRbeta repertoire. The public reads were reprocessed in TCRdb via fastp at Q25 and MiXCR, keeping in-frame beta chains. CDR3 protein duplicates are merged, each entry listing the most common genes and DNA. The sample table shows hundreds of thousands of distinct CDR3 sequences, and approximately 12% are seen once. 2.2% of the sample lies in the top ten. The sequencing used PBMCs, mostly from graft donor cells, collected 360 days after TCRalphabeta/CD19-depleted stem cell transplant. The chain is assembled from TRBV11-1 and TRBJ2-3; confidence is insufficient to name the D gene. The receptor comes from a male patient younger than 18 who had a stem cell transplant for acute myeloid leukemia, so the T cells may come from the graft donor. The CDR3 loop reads CASSLLLYTDTQYF. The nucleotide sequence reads TGTGCCAGCAGCTTACTACTATACACAGATACGCAGTATTTT.